This T cell receptor (beta chain) is drawn from a study of blood T cells in healthy people across ages. Combining a sample-barcoded 5' primer with a J-beta primer mix, a second PCR ran for about 7 to 11 cycles. TCRdb passed the 5' RACE reads through MiXCR, listing each CDR3 protein once. Among roughly 1,500,000 distinct CDR3 sequences, roughly 45% were seen once, and the ten largest hold under 8%. Germline values: CDR1 MNHEY, CDR2 SVGEGT. V shed 0 bases and J 2 bases; nucleotides not matched to a gene: 15. This CDR3 comprises 19 residues. Sequencing was done on a sample of blood. The chain employs TRBV6-2 or TRBV6-3 and TRBJ2-5, with 7 bases that match TRBD1. The TCR comes from a woman under 30 in good health. CDR3 in DNA: TGTGCCAGCAGTTACTCGGTCCCTCGAGGGACAGAGCTTCAAGAGACCCAGTACTTC. Encoded protein: CASSYSVPRGTELQETQYF.